This TCR beta chain was sequenced for a study of cytomegalovirus exposure and HLA in healthy donors. Use of 60 Vbeta and 13 Jbeta primers characterized the PCR. Sequencing was performed with immunoSEQ multiplex PCR; in TCRdb, only in-frame clones are kept and a portion is missing. The repertoire holds roughly 100,000 clones, about 75% seen once, with about 6.6% in the top ten. V was pared by 1 base and J by 4 bases, with 11 bases between. The CDR3 runs 15 residues. In germline, CDR1 is SGDLS, CDR2 YYNGEE. The rearrangement links TRBV9 to TRBJ1-4; D might be TRBD1 (6 bases). Sequencing used PBMCs. The receptor was isolated from a man aged 40-49 years in good health and CMV-seropositive. The CDR3 is CASSVKGGDNEKLFF. The DNA for the CDR3 is TGTGCCAGCAGCGTAAAAGGGGGGGATAATGAAAAACTGTTTTTT. The entire variable domain, with the rest obtained from reference TRBV9 and TRBJ1-4, is as follows: DSGVTQTPKHLITATGQRVTLRCSPRSGDLSVYWYQQSLDQGLQFLIQYYNGEERAKGNILERFSAQQFPDLHSELNLSSLELGDSALYFCASSVKGGDNEKLFFGSGTQLSVL.